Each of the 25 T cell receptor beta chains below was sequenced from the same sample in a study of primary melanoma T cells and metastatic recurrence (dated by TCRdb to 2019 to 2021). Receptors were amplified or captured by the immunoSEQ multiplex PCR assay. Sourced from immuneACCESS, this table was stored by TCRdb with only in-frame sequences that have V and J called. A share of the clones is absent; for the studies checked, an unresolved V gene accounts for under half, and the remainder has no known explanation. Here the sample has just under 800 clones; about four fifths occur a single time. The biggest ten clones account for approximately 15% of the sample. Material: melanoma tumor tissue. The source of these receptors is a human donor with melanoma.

This CDR3 is CASSPYDRADTQYF. The DNA of the CDR3 is TGTGCCAGCAGCCCTTACGACAGGGCAGATACGCAGTATTTT. The J gene is TRBJ2-3, the V gene TRBV11-3; 7 bases fit TRBD1. Germline CDR1 and CDR2: SGHNT and YENEEA. V was clipped by 5 bases and J by 4 bases; unmatched bases: 6. This CDR3 is built from 14 residues.

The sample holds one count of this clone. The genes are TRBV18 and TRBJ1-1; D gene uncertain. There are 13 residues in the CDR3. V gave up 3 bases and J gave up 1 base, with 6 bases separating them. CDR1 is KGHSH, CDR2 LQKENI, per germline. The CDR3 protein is CASSPISNTEAFF. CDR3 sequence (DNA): TGTGCCAGCTCACCGATTTCGAACACTGAAGCTTTCTTT.

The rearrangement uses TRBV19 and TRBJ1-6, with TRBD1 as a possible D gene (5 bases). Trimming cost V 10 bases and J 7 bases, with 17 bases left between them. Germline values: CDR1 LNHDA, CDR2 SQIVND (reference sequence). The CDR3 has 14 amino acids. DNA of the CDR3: TGTGCCACGGGCCTGATAGGGGCAAATTCACCCCTCCACTTT. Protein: CATGLIGANSPLHF. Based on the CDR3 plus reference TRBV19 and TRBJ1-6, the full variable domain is DGGITQSPKYLFRKEGQNVTLSCEQNLNHDAMYWYRQDPGQGLRLIYYSQIVNDFQKGDIAEGYSVSREKKESFPLTVTSAQKNPTAFYLCATGLIGANSPLHFGNGTRLTVT.

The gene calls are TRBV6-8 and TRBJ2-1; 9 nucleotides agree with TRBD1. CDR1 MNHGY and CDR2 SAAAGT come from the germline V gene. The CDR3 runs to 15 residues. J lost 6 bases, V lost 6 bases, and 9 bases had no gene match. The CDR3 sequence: CASRPGTGSLNEQFF. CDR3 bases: TGTGCCAGCAGACCCGGGACAGGGAGCCTCAATGAGCAGTTCTTC.

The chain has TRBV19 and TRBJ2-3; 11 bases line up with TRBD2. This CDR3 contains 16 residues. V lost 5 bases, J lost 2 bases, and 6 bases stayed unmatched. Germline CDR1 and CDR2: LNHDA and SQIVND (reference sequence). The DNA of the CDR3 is TGTGCCAGTAGTCAGGTAGCGGGGGGGGTCACAGATACGCAGTATTTT. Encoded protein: CASSQVAGGVTDTQYF.

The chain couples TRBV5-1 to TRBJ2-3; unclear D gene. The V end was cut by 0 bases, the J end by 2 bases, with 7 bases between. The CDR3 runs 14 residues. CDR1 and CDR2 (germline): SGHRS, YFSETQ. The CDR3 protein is CASSLAGLTDTQYF. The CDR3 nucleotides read TGCGCCAGCAGCTTGGCAGGCCTCACAGATACGCAGTATTTT.

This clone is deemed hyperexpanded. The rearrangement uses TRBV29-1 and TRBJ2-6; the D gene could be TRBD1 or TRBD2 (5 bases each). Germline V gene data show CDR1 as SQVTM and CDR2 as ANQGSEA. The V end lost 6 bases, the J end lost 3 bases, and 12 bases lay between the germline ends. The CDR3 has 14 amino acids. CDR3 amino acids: CSVPGTNGANVLTF. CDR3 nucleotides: TGCAGCGTCCCCGGGACCAATGGGGCCAACGTCCTGACTTTC. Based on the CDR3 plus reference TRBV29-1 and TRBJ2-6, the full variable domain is SAVISQKPSRDICQRGTSLTIQCQVDSQVTMMFWYRQQPGQSLTLIATANQGSEATYESGFVIDKFPISRPNLTFSTLTVSNMSPEDSSIYLCSVPGTNGANVLTFGAGSRLTVL.

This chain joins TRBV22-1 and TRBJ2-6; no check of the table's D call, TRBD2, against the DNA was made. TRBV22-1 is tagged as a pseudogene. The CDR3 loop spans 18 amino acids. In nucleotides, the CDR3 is TGTCCTGGGAGGCGATTCGGAAGCGAACAAAGTCGGGCCAACGTCCTGACTTTC. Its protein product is CPGRRFGSEQSRANVLTF.

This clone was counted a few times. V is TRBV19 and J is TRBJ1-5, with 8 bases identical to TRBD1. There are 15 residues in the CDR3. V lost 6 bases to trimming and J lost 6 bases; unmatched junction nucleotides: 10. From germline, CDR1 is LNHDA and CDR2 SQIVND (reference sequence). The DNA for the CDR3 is TGTGCCAGTAGCCACCGGACAGGGAACGGTCAGCCCCAGCATTTT. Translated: CASSHRTGNGQPQHF.

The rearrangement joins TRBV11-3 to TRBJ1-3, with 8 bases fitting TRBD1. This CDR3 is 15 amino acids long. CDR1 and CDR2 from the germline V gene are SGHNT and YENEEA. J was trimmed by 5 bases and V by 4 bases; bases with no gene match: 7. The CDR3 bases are TGTGCCAGCAGCTCCCTAGGACAGGGCAGAAACACCATATATTTT. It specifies CASSSLGQGRNTIYF.

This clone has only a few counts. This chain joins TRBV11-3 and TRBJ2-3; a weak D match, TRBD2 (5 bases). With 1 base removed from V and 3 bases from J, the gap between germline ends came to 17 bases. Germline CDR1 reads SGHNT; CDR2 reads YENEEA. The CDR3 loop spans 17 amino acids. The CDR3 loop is CASSLGAGPWSTDTQYF. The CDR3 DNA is TGTGCCAGCAGCTTAGGGGCGGGCCCTTGGAGTACAGATACGCAGTATTTT. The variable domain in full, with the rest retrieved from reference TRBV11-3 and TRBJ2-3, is EAGVVQSPRYKIIEKKQPVAFWCNPISGHNTLYWYLQNLGQGPELLIRYENEEAVDDSQLPKDRFSAERLKGVDSTLKIQPAELGDSAVYLCASSLGAGPWSTDTQYFGPGTRLTVL.

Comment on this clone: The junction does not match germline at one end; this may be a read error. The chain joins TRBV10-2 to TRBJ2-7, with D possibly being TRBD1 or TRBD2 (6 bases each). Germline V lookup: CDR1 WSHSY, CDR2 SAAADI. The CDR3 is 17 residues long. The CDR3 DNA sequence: TGCGCCAGCAGTGAAGGGGGGCGAGGGGAGAATAGAGGCGAGCAATACTTC. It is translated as CASSEGGRGENRGEQYF.

The CDR3: CASSTSTDRGEAFF. CDR3 nucleotides: TGTGCCAGTAGTACCTCGACCGATAGGGGTGAAGCTTTCTTT. V and J are TRBV19 and TRBJ1-1; D perhaps matches TRBD1 (5 bases). The CDR3 has 14 amino acids. The germline V gene encodes CDR1 LNHDA and CDR2 SQIVND (reference sequence). Trimming shortened V by 4 bases and J by 7 bases, and 16 bases separated the two germline ends.

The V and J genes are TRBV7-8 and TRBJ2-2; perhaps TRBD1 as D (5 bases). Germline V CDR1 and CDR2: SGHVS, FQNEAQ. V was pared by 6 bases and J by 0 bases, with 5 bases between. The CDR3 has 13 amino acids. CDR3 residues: CASRTANTGELFF. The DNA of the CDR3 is TGTGCCAGCAGGACAGCGAACACCGGGGAGCTGTTTTTT.

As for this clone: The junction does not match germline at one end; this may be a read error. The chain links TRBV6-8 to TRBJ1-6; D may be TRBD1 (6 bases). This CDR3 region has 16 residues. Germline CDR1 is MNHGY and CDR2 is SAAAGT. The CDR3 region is CASSDSETGPNSPLHF. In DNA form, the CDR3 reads TGTGCCAGCAGTGACTCGGAGACAGGTCCTAATTCACCCCTCCACTTT.

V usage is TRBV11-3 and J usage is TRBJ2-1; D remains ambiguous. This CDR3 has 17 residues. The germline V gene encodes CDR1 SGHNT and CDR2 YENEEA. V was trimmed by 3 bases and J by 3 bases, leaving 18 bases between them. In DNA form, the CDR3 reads TGTGCCAGCAGCTTGGCCGAGGTTCCATCCTACTACAATGAGCAGTTCTTC. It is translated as CASSLAEVPSYYNEQFF.

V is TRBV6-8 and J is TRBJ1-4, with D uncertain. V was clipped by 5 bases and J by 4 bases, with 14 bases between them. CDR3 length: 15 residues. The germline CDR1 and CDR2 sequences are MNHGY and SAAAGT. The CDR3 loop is CASSPVSSGNEKLFF. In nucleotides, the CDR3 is TGTGCCAGCAGTCCGGTTTCTAGTGGTAATGAAAAACTGTTTTTT.

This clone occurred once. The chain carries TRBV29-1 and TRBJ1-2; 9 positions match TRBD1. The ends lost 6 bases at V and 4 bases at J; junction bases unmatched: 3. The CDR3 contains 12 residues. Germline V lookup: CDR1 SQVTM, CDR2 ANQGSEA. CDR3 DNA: TGCAGCGTAGGACAGGGGAGCTATGGCTACACCTTC. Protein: CSVGQGSYGYTF.

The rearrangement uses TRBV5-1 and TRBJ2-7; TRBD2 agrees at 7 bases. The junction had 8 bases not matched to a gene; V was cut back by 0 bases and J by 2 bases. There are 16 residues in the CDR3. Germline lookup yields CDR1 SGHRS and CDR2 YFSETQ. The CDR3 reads CASSLGVTSLTYEQYF. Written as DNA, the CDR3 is TGCGCCAGCAGCTTGGGTGTGACTAGCCTAACCTACGAGCAGTACTTC.

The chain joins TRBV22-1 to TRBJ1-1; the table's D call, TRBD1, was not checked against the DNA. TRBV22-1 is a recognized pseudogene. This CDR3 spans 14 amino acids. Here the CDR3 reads CASSADRGRFEAFF. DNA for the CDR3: TGTGCCAGCAGTGCGGACAGGGGGCGGTTTGAAGCTTTCTTT.

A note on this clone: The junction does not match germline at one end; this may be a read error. The CDR3: CASSTGRTGAYSGANVLTF. For the CDR3, the DNA is TGTGCCAGCAGTACTGGGCGGACAGGGGCCTACTCTGGAGCCAACGTCCTGACTTTC. This chain uses TRBV6-8 with TRBJ2-6; 9 bases fit TRBD1. Germline CDR1 and CDR2: MNHGY and SAAAGT. The CDR3 runs 19 residues.

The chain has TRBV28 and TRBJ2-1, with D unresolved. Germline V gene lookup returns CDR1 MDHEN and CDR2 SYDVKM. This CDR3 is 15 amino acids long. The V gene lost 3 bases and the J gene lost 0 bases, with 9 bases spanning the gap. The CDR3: CASSFGLSSYNEQFF. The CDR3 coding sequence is TGTGCCAGCAGTTTTGGGCTGAGCTCCTACAATGAGCAGTTCTTC.

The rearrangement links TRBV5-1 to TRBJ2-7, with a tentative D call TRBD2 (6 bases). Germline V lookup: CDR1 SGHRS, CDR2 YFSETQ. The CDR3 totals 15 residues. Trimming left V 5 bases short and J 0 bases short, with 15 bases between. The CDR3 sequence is CASSSAEEGSYEQYF. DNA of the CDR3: TGCGCCAGCAGTTCAGCCGAGGAGGGCTCCTACGAGCAGTACTTC.

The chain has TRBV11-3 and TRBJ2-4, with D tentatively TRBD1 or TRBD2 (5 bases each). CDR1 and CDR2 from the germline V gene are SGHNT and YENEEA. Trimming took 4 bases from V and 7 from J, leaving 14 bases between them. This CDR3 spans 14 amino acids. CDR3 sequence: CASSSRGLGNIQYF. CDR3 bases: TGTGCCAGCAGCTCGAGGGGATTGGGGAACATTCAGTACTTC.

CDR3: CASTPRLTGELFF. CDR3 nucleotides: TGTGCCAGCACCCCCCGACTTACCGGGGAGCTGTTTTTT. The chain combines TRBV6-8 with TRBJ2-2; D gene ambiguous. Per germline, CDR1 MNHGY and CDR2 SAAAGT. The CDR3 has 13 amino acids. V was clipped by 7 bases and J by 5 bases, with 11 bases between them.